This TCR beta chain comes out of a study of cytomegalovirus exposure and HLA in healthy donors. General study findings and limits: Evidence from a later analysis indicated that most CMV-associated TCR beta chains looked HLA-restricted. Later on, an analysis showed TCR association rates differing by HLA locus, with DRB1 the most and HLA-C the fewest. Cytomegalovirus status was reportedly diagnosed by the classifier with high specificity and sensitivity. Highly shared variants forming one cluster were likely a sequencing artifact.

The CDR3 is 18 residues long. Trimming at V came to 4 bases and at J to 5 bases, leaving 14 bases not matched to a gene. Germline loops: CDR1 MDHEN, CDR2 SYDVKM. Remarks on this clone: What it binds is unknown.

It was with 60 Vbeta and 13 Jbeta primers that the PCR ran. The method was immunoSEQ multiplex PCR; TCRdb's version includes in-frame clones alone and lacks a portion of them. The sample contains approximately 180,000 clones, approximately 82% of which appear only once. This rearrangement joins TRBV28 to TRBJ2-3, with 11 bases lining up with TRBD2. The source of this sequence is a woman aged 18-29 years in good health and CMV-seronegative. Sequencing used PBMCs. CDR3 sequence reads: CASSSPGDSGRAQDTQYF. Written as DNA, the CDR3 is TGTGCCAGCAGTTCCCCCGGGGATAGCGGGAGGGCCCAAGATACGCAGTATTTT.